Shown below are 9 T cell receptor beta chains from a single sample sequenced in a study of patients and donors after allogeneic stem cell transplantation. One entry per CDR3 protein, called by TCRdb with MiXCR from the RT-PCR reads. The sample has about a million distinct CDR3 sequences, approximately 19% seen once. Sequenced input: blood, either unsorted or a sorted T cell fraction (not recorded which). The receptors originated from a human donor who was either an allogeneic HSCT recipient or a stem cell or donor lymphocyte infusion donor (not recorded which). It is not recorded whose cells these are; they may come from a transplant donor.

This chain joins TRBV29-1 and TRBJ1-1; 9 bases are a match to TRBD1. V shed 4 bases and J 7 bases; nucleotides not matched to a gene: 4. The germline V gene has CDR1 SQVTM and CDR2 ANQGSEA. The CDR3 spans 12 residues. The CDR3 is CSVAQGAVEAFF. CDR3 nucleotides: TGCAGCGTTGCACAGGGGGCGGTTGAAGCTTTCTTT. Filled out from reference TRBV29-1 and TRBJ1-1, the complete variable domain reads SAVISQKPSRDICQRGTSLTIQCQVDSQVTMMFWYRQQPGQSLTLIATANQGSEATYESGFVIDKFPISRPNLTFSTLTVSNMSPEDSSIYLCSVAQGAVEAFFGQGTRLTVV.

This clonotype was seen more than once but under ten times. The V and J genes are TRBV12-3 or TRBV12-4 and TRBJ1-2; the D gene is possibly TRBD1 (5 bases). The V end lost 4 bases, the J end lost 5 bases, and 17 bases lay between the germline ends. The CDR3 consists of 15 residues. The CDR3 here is CASSSPQAGWYGYTF. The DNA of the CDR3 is TGTGCCAGCAGTTCCCCTCAAGCAGGGTGGTATGGCTACACCTTC.

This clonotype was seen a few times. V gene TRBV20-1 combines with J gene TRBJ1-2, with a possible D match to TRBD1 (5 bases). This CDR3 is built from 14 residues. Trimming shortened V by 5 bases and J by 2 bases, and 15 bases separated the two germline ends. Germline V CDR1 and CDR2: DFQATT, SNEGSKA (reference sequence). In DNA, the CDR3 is TGCAGTGCTCGCCCTGAGGGGCGGAACTATGGCTACACCTTC. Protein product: CSARPEGRNYGYTF.

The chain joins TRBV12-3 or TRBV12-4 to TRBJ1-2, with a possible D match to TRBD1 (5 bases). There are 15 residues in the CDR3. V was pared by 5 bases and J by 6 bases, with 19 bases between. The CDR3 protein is CASSLARVGLDGYTF. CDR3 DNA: TGTGCCAGCAGTCTCGCCAGGGTTGGATTGGATGGCTACACCTTC.

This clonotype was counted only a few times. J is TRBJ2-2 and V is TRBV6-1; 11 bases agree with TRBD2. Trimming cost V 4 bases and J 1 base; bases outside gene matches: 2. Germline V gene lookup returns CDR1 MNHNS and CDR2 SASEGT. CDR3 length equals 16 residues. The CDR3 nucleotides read TGTGCCAGCAGTGGGCTAGCGGGAGGGAACACCGGGGAGCTGTTTTTT. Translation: CASSGLAGGNTGELFF.

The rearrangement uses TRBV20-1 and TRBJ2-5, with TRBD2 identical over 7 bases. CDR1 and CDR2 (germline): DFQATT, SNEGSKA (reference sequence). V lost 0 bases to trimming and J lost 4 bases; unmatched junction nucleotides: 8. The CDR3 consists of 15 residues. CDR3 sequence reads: CSARDRREIGETQYF. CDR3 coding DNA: TGCAGTGCTAGAGATCGGCGGGAGATCGGAGAGACCCAGTACTTC.

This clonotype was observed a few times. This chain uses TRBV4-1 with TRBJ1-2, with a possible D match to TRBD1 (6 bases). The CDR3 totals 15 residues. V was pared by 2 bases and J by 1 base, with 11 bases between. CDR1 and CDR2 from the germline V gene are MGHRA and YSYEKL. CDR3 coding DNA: TGCGCCAGCAGCCAACAGGGGAATCTTAACTATGGCTACACCTTC. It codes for CASSQQGNLNYGYTF.

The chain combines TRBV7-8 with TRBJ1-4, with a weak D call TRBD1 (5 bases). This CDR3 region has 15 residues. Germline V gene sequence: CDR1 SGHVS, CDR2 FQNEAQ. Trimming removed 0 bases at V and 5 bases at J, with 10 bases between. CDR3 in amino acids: CASSLAARDNEKLFF. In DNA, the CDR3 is TGTGCCAGCAGCTTAGCAGCCAGGGACAATGAAAAACTGTTTTTT.

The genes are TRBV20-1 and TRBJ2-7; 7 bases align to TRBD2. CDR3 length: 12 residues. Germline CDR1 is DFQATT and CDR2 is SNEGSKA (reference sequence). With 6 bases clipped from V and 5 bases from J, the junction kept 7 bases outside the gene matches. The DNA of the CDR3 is TGCAGTGCCCGGACTAGTTCTAACGAGCAGTACTTC. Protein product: CSARTSSNEQYF.